This T cell receptor beta chain was sequenced during a study of T cell responses to AZD1222 COVID-19 vaccine. Regarding the study as a whole: Donors in the cohort were predominantly white British and more often female, and clonal diversity was possibly underestimated. Close to half of all spike-specific TCRs reportedly target regions of the variants that are unmutated.

Of note for this clone: The antigen is unknown.

The data were produced by immunoSEQ multiplex PCR, yet TCRdb's version contains in-frame clones alone and is incomplete. Among more than 150,000 clones listed, 85% to 90% were seen once. V dropped 1 base and J dropped 5 bases, with 14 bases sitting between them. CDR3 size: 16 residues. CDR1 and CDR2 from the germline V gene are SGHDN and FVKESK. The source material was peripheral blood, sampled on day 0 of AZD1222 vaccination. The chain couples TRBV14 to TRBJ2-2, with D possibly matching TRBD2 (5 bases). The receptor comes from an adult in good health. The CDR3: CASSQVRDRGTGELFF. The CDR3 DNA follows: TGTGCCAGCAGCCAAGTCCGGGATAGAGGGACCGGGGAGCTGTTTTTT.